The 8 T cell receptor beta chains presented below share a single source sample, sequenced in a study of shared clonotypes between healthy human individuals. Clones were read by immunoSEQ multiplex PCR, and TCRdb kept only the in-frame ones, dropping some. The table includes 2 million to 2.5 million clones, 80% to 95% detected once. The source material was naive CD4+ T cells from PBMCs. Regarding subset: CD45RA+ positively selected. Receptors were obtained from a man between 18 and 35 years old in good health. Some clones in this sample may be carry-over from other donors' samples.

The CDR3 reads CASSDGFSGANVLTF. DNA of the CDR3: TGTGCCAGCAGTGATGGTTTCAGTGGGGCCAACGTCCTGACTTTC. The chain couples TRBV6-1 to TRBJ2-6; D unclear. The CDR3 sequence is 15 residues long. Trimming cost V 3 bases and J 3 bases, with 9 bases left between them. Germline-derived CDR1 and CDR2 are MNHNS and SASEGT.

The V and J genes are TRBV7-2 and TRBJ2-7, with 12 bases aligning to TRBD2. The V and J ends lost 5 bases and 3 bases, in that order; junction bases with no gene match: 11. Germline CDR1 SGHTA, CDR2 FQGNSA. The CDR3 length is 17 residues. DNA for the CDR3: TGTGCCAGCAGCAACCAAATCCGGACTAGCGGGGACTACGAGCAGTACTTC. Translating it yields CASSNQIRTSGDYEQYF.

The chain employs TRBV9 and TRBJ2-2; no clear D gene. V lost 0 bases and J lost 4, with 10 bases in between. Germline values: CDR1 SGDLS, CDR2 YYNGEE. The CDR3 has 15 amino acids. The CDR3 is CASSVGSGPTGELFF. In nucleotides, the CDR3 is TGTGCCAGCAGCGTAGGTTCTGGGCCCACCGGGGAGCTGTTTTTT.

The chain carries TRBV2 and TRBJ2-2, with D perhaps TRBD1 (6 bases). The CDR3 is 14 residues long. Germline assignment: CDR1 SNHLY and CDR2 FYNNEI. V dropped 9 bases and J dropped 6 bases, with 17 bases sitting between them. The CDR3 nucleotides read TGTGCCAGTAGAGCCAGGGGTGGGTCCGGGGAGCTGTTTTTT. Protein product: CASRARGGSGELFF.

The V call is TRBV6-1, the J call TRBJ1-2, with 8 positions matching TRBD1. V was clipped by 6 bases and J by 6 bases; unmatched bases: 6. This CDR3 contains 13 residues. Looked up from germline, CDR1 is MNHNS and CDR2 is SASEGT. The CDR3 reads CASRRQGRDGYTF. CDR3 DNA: TGTGCCAGCAGAAGACAGGGGAGGGATGGCTACACCTTC.

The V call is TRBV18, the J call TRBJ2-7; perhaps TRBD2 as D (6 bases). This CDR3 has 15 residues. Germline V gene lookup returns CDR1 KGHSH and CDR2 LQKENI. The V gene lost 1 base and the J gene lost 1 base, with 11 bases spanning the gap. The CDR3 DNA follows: TGTGCCAGCTCACCACGGAGGGTGGCATCCTACGAGCAGTACTTC. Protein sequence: CASSPRRVASYEQYF.

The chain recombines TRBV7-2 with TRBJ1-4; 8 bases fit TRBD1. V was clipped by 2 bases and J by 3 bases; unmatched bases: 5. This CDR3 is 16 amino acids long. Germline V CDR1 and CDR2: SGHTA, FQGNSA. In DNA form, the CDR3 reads TGTGCCAGCAGCTTACTCGGACAGGGATCTAATGAAAAACTGTTTTTT. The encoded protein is CASSLLGQGSNEKLFF.

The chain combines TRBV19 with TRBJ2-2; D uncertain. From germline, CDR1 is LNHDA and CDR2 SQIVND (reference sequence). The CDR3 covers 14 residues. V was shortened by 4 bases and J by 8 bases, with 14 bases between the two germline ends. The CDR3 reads CASSTPLGAGELFF. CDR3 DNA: TGTGCCAGTAGTACTCCCCTCGGTGCTGGGGAGCTGTTTTTT.